This T cell receptor (beta chain) was sequenced in a study of cytomegalovirus exposure and HLA in healthy donors. Overall study results and limits: Other equally common chains were less clonally expanded than HLA-associated TCR beta chains, a later analysis showed. A later analysis linked a missense variant in DCLRE1C to the trimming of TCR beta V and J genes.

About this clone itself: Its antigen is unknown.

This CDR3 comprises 14 residues. The germline gives CDR1 KGHSH, CDR2 LQKENI. Trimming stripped 6 bases from V and 7 bases from J, with 16 bases between. PCR involved 60 Vbeta and 13 Jbeta primers. Produced via immunoSEQ multiplex PCR; TCRdb's table is partial and in-frame only. This sample yields approximately 170,000 clones, of which roughly 60% are seen a single time; 2.5% to 3.5% belongs to the top ten. The TCR was taken from a man aged 35 to 55 in good health and CMV-seronegative. Sequencing was carried out using PBMCs. The chain couples TRBV18 to TRBJ1-5; D is possibly TRBD1 (6 bases). For the CDR3, the DNA is TGTGCCAGCTCCGCCCAGGGGAACGGACAGCCCCAGCATTTT. It translates to CASSAQGNGQPQHF.